This TCR beta chain was sequenced for a study of Tregs in tolerant kidney transplant recipients. Study-wide results and caveats: The most relevant donor-specific Treg TCRbeta repertoire apparently came from expansion with activated donor B cells. Biological reproducibility was not directly addressed in this study.

Mixed chimerism was transient after nonmyeloablative marrow transplants from related graft donors. Sequencing was performed with immunoSEQ multiplex PCR; in TCRdb, only in-frame clones are kept and a portion is missing. The sample includes 65,000 to 85,000 clones, about 91% seen only once; the top ten take 1.6%. Note on this clone: Its antigen is not identified.

Germline V gene sequence: CDR1 SGHAT, CDR2 FQNNGV. Losses at the gene ends were 4 bases for V and 6 bases for J; bases not matched to a gene: 6. CDR3 length: 15 amino acids. Sequencing was performed on CD4+ T cells from blood (PBMCs), taken 24 months after the transplant. The TCR sequence derives from a human patient who received a combined kidney and bone marrow transplant. Some T cells may possibly be graft donor cells. J is TRBJ2-1 and V is TRBV11-2; 10 nucleotides line up with TRBD2. The CDR3 reads CASSSLAGAFNEQFF. The DNA for the CDR3 is TGTGCCAGCAGCTCGCTAGCGGGAGCGTTCAATGAGCAGTTCTTC. The full variable domain, its missing parts supplied by reference TRBV11-2 and TRBJ2-1, is EAGVAQSPRYKIIEKRQSVAFWCNPISGHATLYWYQQILGQGPKLLIQFQNNGVVDDSQLPKDRFSAERLKGVDSTLKIQPAKLEDSAVYLCASSSLAGAFNEQFFGPGTRLTVL.